This T cell receptor (beta chain) was obtained from a study of radiotherapy plus CTLA-4 blockade in lung cancer. Study summary: Objective response rate was over 15%; disease control rate, 31%.

Germline assignment: CDR1 SGDLS and CDR2 YYNGEE. CDR3 length: 17 residues. Deletions cut 0 bases from V and 4 bases from J, with 14 bases between. Chemo-refractory metastatic non-small-cell lung cancer patients underwent focal radiation alongside CTLA-4 blockade with ipilimumab. For this clone: Antigen unknown.

Study-wide results and limits: Interferon-beta and early blood T cell clone dynamics reportedly predicted response best. Among blood TCR repertoires after radiotherapy plus ipilimumab, tumor-derived clones expanded.

Sequencing used immunoSEQ multiplex PCR; TCRdb keeps in-frame clones, though not all of them. The sample has about 40,000 clones; more than 65% are singletons. Material: peripheral blood, obtained from a patient treated with radiotherapy plus ipilimumab. V usage is TRBV9 and J usage is TRBJ1-6, with D maybe TRBD1 (6 bases). The source of this sequence is a human donor with non-small cell lung cancer who had stable disease on radiotherapy plus ipilimumab. The CDR3 coding sequence is TGTGCCAGCAGCGTAGAAGGGGGTCCGAGTTATAATTCACCCCTCCACTTT. Amino acid sequence: CASSVEGGPSYNSPLHF.